This TCR beta chain appears in the sequencing data of a study of blood T cells in healthy people across ages. Study-wide context: With template switching, about one barcoded beta molecule was captured per two T cells.

Study-wide results and caveats: Researchers said unsorted PBMCs prevented a conclusive naive versus antigen-experienced comparison.

V was cut by 7 bases and J by 8 bases, with 17 bases left in between. The CDR3 sequence is 13 residues long. CDR1 and CDR2 from the germline V gene are LNHDA and SQIVND (reference sequence). This clonotype was seen a few times. What it recognizes is unknown. A J-beta primer mix and a sample-barcoded 5' primer were used in a second PCR of about 7 to 12 cycles. TCRdb fed the 5' RACE reads into MiXCR, producing one record per CDR3 protein. The top ten hold more than 3% of the sample, which has about 800,000 distinct CDR3 sequences, more than 20% seen once. The same sample was also studied in work on T cells of mothers and their children. That investigation notes: Mothers yielded over 9.5 million CDR3 reads, children several million each.

The receptor comes from a boy between 5 and 17 years old in good health. This chain connects TRBV19 to TRBJ1-2; D gene ambiguous. Sequencing used blood. CDR3 amino acids: CASTPGSPRGYTF. Written as DNA, the CDR3 is TGTGCCAGTACCCCCGGAAGTCCAAGGGGCTACACCTTC.